One sample yielded the 2 T cell receptor beta chains listed below, sequenced in a study of blood T cell repertoires in COVID-19. Clones were read by immunoSEQ multiplex PCR, and TCRdb kept only the in-frame ones, dropping some. The table lists approximately 200,000 clones, 88% of them singletons, with roughly 2.2% in the top ten. The sequenced sample was peripheral blood. The receptors were sampled from a man aged 70 or older with active or convalescent COVID-19.

V usage is TRBV12-3 or TRBV12-4 and J usage is TRBJ2-7; a possible D gene is TRBD1 (6 bases). V dropped 6 bases and J dropped 3 bases, with 9 bases sitting between them. The CDR3 loop spans 12 amino acids. The CDR3 DNA is TGTGCCAGCAGGCAGGGGAACTACGAGCAGTACTTC. As protein: CASRQGNYEQYF.

The chain joins TRBV2 to TRBJ2-3, with 8 bases matching TRBD2. CDR1 is SNHLY and CDR2 is FYNNEI in the germline V gene. This CDR3 is 13 amino acids long. V dropped 2 bases and J dropped 12; count of bases not matched to a gene: 7. The CDR3 region is CASSETPGGAQYF. In nucleotides, the CDR3 is TGTGCCAGCAGTGAAACACCGGGGGGGGCCCAGTATTTT.